The 17 T cell receptor beta chains below come from one sample, sequenced in a study of cytomegalovirus exposure and HLA in healthy donors (dated by TCRdb to the late 2010s). Receptors were amplified or captured by the immunoSEQ multiplex PCR assay. A mixture of 60 forward primers for TCR Vbeta segments and 13 reverse primers for TCR Jbeta segments was used in the multiplex PCR. This immuneACCESS table, as held by TCRdb, lists in-frame sequences with V and J called but not all clones. Of the missing ones, under half trace to an unresolved V gene in checked studies; the others have no known cause. The table for this sample lists 55,000 to 80,000 clones; approximately 67% of them were counted only once. The biggest ten clones account for about 2% of the sample. Sequencing was performed on PBMCs. The receptors stem from a woman under 40 in good health and CMV-seronegative.

This clone was recorded a few times. The V call is TRBV28, the J call TRBJ1-1; maybe TRBD1 (6 bases). The V gene lost 4 bases and the J gene lost 11 bases, with 17 bases spanning the gap. CDR1 and CDR2 from the germline V gene are MDHEN and SYDVKM. CDR3 size: 13 residues. The CDR3 DNA sequence: TGTGCCAGCAGTTCCTCCGGGACAATTGAGGCTTTCTTT. It codes for CASSSSGTIEAFF.

The chain carries TRBV5-5 and TRBJ1-2; perhaps TRBD1 as D (5 bases). The V and J ends lost 3 bases and 4 bases respectively, with 16 bases between them. The CDR3 is made up of 15 amino acids. Germline V gene sequence: CDR1 SGHKS, CDR2 YYEKEE (reference sequence). The CDR3 nucleotides read TGTGCCAGCAGCTCCCCTAAATCGGGGGTCTATGGCTACACCTTC. Residues: CASSSPKSGVYGYTF.

The V gene is TRBV15, the J gene TRBJ2-7; 8 bases map to TRBD1. Germline V gene sequence: CDR1 LNHNV, CDR2 YYDKDF (reference sequence). CDR3 length: 18 residues. Trimming removed 3 bases from V and 4 bases from J; junction bases left unmatched: 17. The DNA for the CDR3 is TGTGCCACCAGCAGCGACTCTCACGGGCCGGGACAGGTTTACGAGCAGTACTTC. It is translated as CATSSDSHGPGQVYEQYF.

V gene TRBV28 combines with J gene TRBJ1-2, with TRBD1 matching 9 bases. From germline, CDR1 is MDHEN and CDR2 SYDVKM. This CDR3 has 15 amino acids. With 4 bases clipped from V and 6 bases from J, the junction kept 9 bases outside the gene matches. CDR3 DNA sequence: TGTGCCAGCAGTTCGGCAAGGACAGGGGTGGATGGCTACACCTTC. Amino acids: CASSSARTGVDGYTF.

The chain employs TRBV7-2 and TRBJ1-2; 11 nucleotides agree with TRBD1. The V segment lost 6 bases and the J segment 5 bases; nucleotides outside the gene matches: 11. This CDR3 region has 16 residues. Germline CDR1 reads SGHTA; CDR2 reads FQGNSA. Here the CDR3 DNA reads TGTGCCAGCAGGTCCTATAGGGACAGGGGGAGTTATGGCTACACCTTC. Translating gives CASRSYRDRGSYGYTF.

The chain employs TRBV6-1 and TRBJ1-1; weak D call: TRBD1 (5 bases). CDR1 and CDR2 from the germline V gene are MNHNS and SASEGT. This CDR3 has 14 amino acids. V lost 6 bases and J lost 2, with 13 bases in between. CDR3 DNA: TGTGCCAGCAGAGTAGACAGATCCAACACTGAAGCTTTCTTT. Translated: CASRVDRSNTEAFF.

Sample share makes this clone medium-sized (0.01 to 0.1%). The chain is built from TRBV7-9 and TRBJ1-1, with a possible D match to TRBD1 (5 bases). There are 11 residues in the CDR3. Germline CDR1 reads SEHNR; CDR2 reads FQNEAQ (reference sequence). The CDR3 nucleotides read TGTGCGACCAGGGTGAACACTGAAGCTTTCTTT. Its translation: CATRVNTEAFF.

This chain uses TRBV27 with TRBJ1-5, with TRBD1 matching 9 bases. After removal of 2 bases from V and 6 bases from J, the junction contained 5 bases not matched to a gene. CDR1 is MNHEY, CDR2 SMNVEV, per germline (reference sequence). CDR3 size: 15 residues. Here the CDR3 reads CASSLNRGRGQPQHF. CDR3 nucleotides: TGTGCCAGCAGTTTAAACAGGGGGCGAGGTCAGCCCCAGCATTTT.

The CDR3 DNA sequence: TGCGCCAGCAGGGGAGGTACGCGGGGCTCCTACAATGAGCAGTTCTTC. This codes for CASRGGTRGSYNEQFF. The chain employs TRBV5-1 and TRBJ2-1; D possibly corresponds to TRBD2 (6 bases). The CDR3 totals 16 residues. The ends were cut back, 5 bases at V and 0 bases at J, with 15 bases in the middle. Germline V gene lookup returns CDR1 SGHRS and CDR2 YFSETQ.

This rearrangement joins TRBV11-3 to TRBJ1-1, with a tentative D call TRBD1 (6 bases). This CDR3 comprises 13 residues. V was cut by 4 bases and J by 8 bases, with 14 bases left in between. Germline values: CDR1 SGHNT, CDR2 YENEEA. CDR3 residues: CASSSVTGREAFF. DNA of the CDR3: TGTGCCAGCAGCTCAGTGACAGGACGAGAAGCTTTCTTT.

The chain has TRBV7-2 and TRBJ1-5, with unresolved D. Germline-derived CDR1 and CDR2 are SGHTA and FQGNSA. Trimming cost V 3 bases and J 3 bases, with 6 bases left between them. CDR3 length: 13 amino acids. CDR3 DNA: TGTGCCAGCAGCTTCGGTCTCAATCAGCCCCAGCATTTT. Its protein product is CASSFGLNQPQHF.

The V and J genes are TRBV6-5 and TRBJ2-7; 9 bases are a match to TRBD2. Looked up from germline, CDR1 is MNHEY and CDR2 is SVGAGI. The CDR3 is 15 residues long. With 2 bases clipped from V and 3 bases from J, the junction kept 5 bases outside the gene matches. CDR3 region: CASSYGGGADYEQYF. In DNA, the CDR3 is TGTGCCAGCAGTTACGGCGGGGGGGCGGACTACGAGCAGTACTTC.

This rearrangement joins TRBV13 to TRBJ1-2; weak D call: TRBD1 (5 bases). Trimming left V 4 bases short and J 3 bases short, with 18 bases between. This CDR3 is 16 amino acids long. Germline CDR1 reads PRHDT; CDR2 reads FYEKMQ (reference sequence). CDR3 protein: CASSSTAAGFHYGYTF. Here the CDR3 DNA reads TGTGCCAGCAGCTCGACAGCAGCCGGGTTTCACTATGGCTACACCTTC.

V and J are TRBV7-3 and TRBJ1-1; D may be TRBD1 (6 bases). This CDR3 region has 16 residues. V was clipped by 2 bases and J by 4 bases, with 17 bases between them. Germline V CDR1 and CDR2: SGHTA, FQGTGA. CDR3 residues: CASSLGGTGWVTEAFF. As DNA, the CDR3 is TGTGCCAGCAGCTTAGGGGGTACAGGGTGGGTCACTGAAGCTTTCTTT.

The chain couples TRBV27 to TRBJ1-6, with 11 bases aligning to TRBD1. The CDR3 has 16 amino acids. V was pared by 5 bases and J by 10 bases, with 10 bases of the junction left unmatched. The germline CDR1 and CDR2 sequences are MNHEY and SMNVEV (reference sequence). This chain's CDR3 is CASSPQRTGGRSPLHF. CDR3 DNA: TGTGCCAGCAGTCCCCAACGGACAGGGGGCAGATCACCCCTCCACTTT.

The V gene is TRBV2, the J gene TRBJ1-2, with 8 bases fitting TRBD1. Germline V gives CDR1 SNHLY, CDR2 FYNNEI. V shed 4 bases, J shed 2 bases, and the junction held 3 bases outside the gene matches. This CDR3 is built from 14 residues. This CDR3 reads CASSGGTGNYGYTF. The CDR3, as DNA: TGTGCCAGCAGTGGAGGGACAGGAAACTATGGCTACACCTTC.

V gene TRBV7-9 combines with J gene TRBJ2-5, with a tentative D call TRBD1 (7 bases). The DNA end lines up better with TRBJ2-7; the J call may be wrong. Looked up from germline, CDR1 is SEHNR and CDR2 is FQNEAQ (reference sequence). This CDR3 comprises 16 residues. Here the CDR3 reads CASSLAGTQGAYEQYF. DNA for the CDR3: TGTGCCAGCAGCTTAGCTGGGACTCAGGGGGCCTACGAGCAGTACTTC.